The entry below describes one T cell receptor beta chain. The trim removed 3 bases at V and 8 bases at J, leaving 6 bases unmatched. The germline gives CDR1 LGHNA, CDR2 YSLEER. This CDR3 comprises 14 residues. TCRdb passed the PCR reads through MiXCR, listing each CDR3 protein once. This sample has 7,000 to 9,500 distinct CDR3 sequences, with about 23% found just once. The sample belongs to a study of CXCR3 chemokines and chemotherapy response in bladder cancer. V is TRBV4-3 and J is TRBJ1-4; 7 nucleotides agree with TRBD1. Collection of the sample occurred from a patient whose treatment included neoadjuvant chemotherapy. The sequence was obtained from a human donor with bladder cancer that did not respond to neoadjuvant chemotherapy. Here the CDR3 reads CASSHSDREEKLFF. CDR3 bases: TGCGCCAGCAGCCATAGTGACAGGGAGGAAAAACTGTTTTTT.